Below, 23 T cell receptor beta chains from the same sample are listed, as sequenced in a study of CD8+CD57+ T cells in acquired aplastic anemia. Profiles of TCR beta VDJ and CDR3 were generated from a genomic DNA template. TCRdb independently ran MiXCR on the reads; one entry per CDR3 protein. The table shows approximately 200,000 distinct CDR3 sequences, with 55% to 70% occurring only once. Specimen: sorted CD4+, CD8+, or CD8+CD57+ T cells (not recorded which) from PBMCs. These receptors all come from a human donor with severe aplastic anemia or a healthy control (not recorded which).

This clonotype has a handful of counts. The CDR3 spells CSVETSGRAVSEQFF. The CDR3 DNA sequence: TGCAGCGTTGAGACTAGCGGGAGGGCAGTGAGTGAGCAGTTCTTC. J is TRBJ2-1 and V is TRBV29-1; 14 positions agree with TRBD2. Trimming cost V 3 bases and J 9 bases; bases outside gene matches: 7. Germline V CDR1 and CDR2: SQVTM, ANQGSEA. This CDR3 has 15 residues.

V and J are TRBV20-1 and TRBJ2-2; D is unresolved. The CDR3 sequence is 11 residues long. The V end lost 0 bases, the J end lost 9 bases, and 5 bases lay between the germline ends. Germline CDR1 and CDR2: DFQATT and SNEGSKA (reference sequence). The CDR3 here is CSARESRELFF. The CDR3 DNA is TGCAGTGCTAGAGAAAGCCGGGAGCTGTTTTTT.

This clonotype was observed once. The chain carries TRBV2 and TRBJ1-6; D might be TRBD1 (5 bases). The length of the CDR3 is 17 residues. Germline lookup yields CDR1 SNHLY and CDR2 FYNNEI. V lost 6 bases, J lost 7 bases, and 22 bases lay in between. The chain's CDR3 is CASRRAAGFEGNSPLHF. The CDR3 DNA follows: TGTGCCAGCAGGAGGGCGGCCGGGTTTGAGGGGAATTCACCCCTCCACTTT.

On this clonotype: With a much larger clone just one base away, this may be a read error. The chain links TRBV6-5 to TRBJ2-7; D is perhaps TRBD1 (6 bases). The V and J ends lost 8 bases and 3 bases respectively, with 14 bases between them. Germline CDR1 is MNHEY and CDR2 is SVGAGI. This CDR3 has 13 residues. The CDR3 protein is CASGLTGIYEQYF. CDR3 in DNA: TGTGCCAGCGGCCTTACAGGGATCTACGAGCAGTACTTC.

This chain uses TRBV5-6 with TRBJ1-2; 7 positions agree with TRBD1. V shed 5 bases, J shed 10 bases, and the junction held 8 bases outside the gene matches. Germline CDR1 is SGHDT and CDR2 is YYEEEE. The CDR3 length is 12 residues. Written as DNA, the CDR3 is TGTGCCAGCAGGCGGGACAGCCGCGACTACACCTTC. This sequence encodes CASRRDSRDYTF.

The V call is TRBV7-9, the J call TRBJ1-2, with 7 bases lining up with TRBD1. This CDR3 is 12 amino acids long. CDR1 is SEHNR, CDR2 FQNEAQ, per germline (reference sequence). V shed 7 bases and J 8 bases; nucleotides not matched to a gene: 7. In nucleotides, the CDR3 is TGTGCCAGCACCCAGGGGGTCAGCGGCTACACCTTC. Translating it yields CASTQGVSGYTF.

This clonotype was seen a handful of times. The chain uses TRBV7-9 and TRBJ1-2; D perhaps matches TRBD1 (5 bases). CDR1 and CDR2 (germline): SEHNR, FQNEAQ (reference sequence). The ends were cut back, 1 base at V and 4 bases at J, with 7 bases in the middle. The CDR3 runs to 13 residues. The CDR3 here is CASSLGQLYGYTF. The CDR3 DNA reads as TGTGCCAGCAGCTTAGGACAGCTCTATGGCTACACCTTC.

CDR3 in DNA: TGTGCCAGCAGCCGAAGGGGGCCCCACGAGCAGTACTTC. It translates to CASSRRGPHEQYF. The rearrangement uses TRBV14 and TRBJ2-7; 7 bases fit TRBD1. Germline values: CDR1 SGHDN, CDR2 FVKESK. The CDR3 length is 13 residues. V lost 4 bases and J lost 5; bases outside the gene matches: 5.

This clonotype has a handful of counts. The chain links TRBV11-3 to TRBJ2-7; no reliable D call. V was pared by 4 bases and J by 2 bases, with 3 bases between. Looked up from germline, CDR1 is SGHNT and CDR2 is YENEEA. This CDR3 is built from 11 residues. In DNA, the CDR3 is TGTGCCAGCAGCTGGGCCTACGAGCAGTACTTC. Encoded protein: CASSWAYEQYF. The full variable domain, rest sourced from reference TRBV11-3 and TRBJ2-7, is EAGVVQSPRYKIIEKKQPVAFWCNPISGHNTLYWYLQNLGQGPELLIRYENEEAVDDSQLPKDRFSAERLKGVDSTLKIQPAELGDSAVYLCASSWAYEQYFGPGTRLTVT.

The chain recombines TRBV7-2 with TRBJ2-7; D call uncertain. The CDR3 sequence is 13 residues long. From germline, CDR1 is SGHTA and CDR2 FQGNSA. The V gene lost 3 bases and the J gene lost 10 bases, with 16 bases spanning the gap. The CDR3 loop reads CASSFKGVDIQYF. The CDR3 coding sequence is TGTGCCAGCAGCTTCAAGGGTGTAGATATACAGTACTTC.

Remarks on this clonotype: The junction differs from germline at one of its ends, possibly a read error. This chain joins TRBV24-1 and TRBJ2-7; 7 positions match TRBD2. The CDR3 spans 15 residues. In germline, CDR1 is KGHDR, CDR2 SFDVKD. DNA of the CDR3: TGTGCCAGCAGTTATGGGAGGGGAGGGGCGGACGAGCAGTACTTC. Its protein product is CASSYGRGGADEQYF.

This clonotype came up once. An end of the junction differs from the germline gene, which may be a read error. The genes are TRBV7-9 and TRBJ1-2, with TRBD1 matching 8 bases. The CDR3 runs to 13 residues. The germline V gene has CDR1 SEHNR and CDR2 FQNEAQ (reference sequence). The CDR3 loop reads CASSLVVGQGYTF. The CDR3 nucleotides read TGTGCCAGCAGCTTAGTTGTAGGACAGGGCTATACCTTC.

On this clonotype: The germline gene is not matched at one end of the junction; a read error may be the cause. The chain's CDR3 is CASSPVAGELFF. In DNA, the CDR3 is TGTGCTAGCAGCCCCGTGGCGGGGGAGCTGTTTTTT. This chain uses TRBV7-9 with TRBJ2-2, with unresolved D. Germline V gene lookup returns CDR1 SEHNR and CDR2 FQNEAQ (reference sequence). CDR3 length equals 12 residues.

The chain joins TRBV25-1 to TRBJ1-2, with 9 bases that match TRBD1. V lost 5 bases and J lost 8; bases outside the gene matches: 6. The CDR3 has 13 amino acids. Germline V gene lookup returns CDR1 MGHDK and CDR2 SYGVNS. The CDR3 protein is CASSRTGVEGYTF. The CDR3 bases are TGTGCCAGCAGTCGGACAGGGGTCGAGGGCTACACCTTC.

The chain is built from TRBV4-2 and TRBJ2-2; D is uncertain. CDR3 length: 13 amino acids. Trimming stripped 5 bases from V and 5 bases from J, with 9 bases between. CDR1 is LGHNA, CDR2 YNFKEQ, per germline. The CDR3 region has the DNA TGTGCCAGCAGCTTCGACGGGACCGGGGAGCTGTTTTTT. Its protein product is CASSFDGTGELFF.

Ten or more counts support this clonotype. The chain couples TRBV9 to TRBJ2-1, with 13 bases matching TRBD2. There are 16 residues in the CDR3. The germline V gene encodes CDR1 SGDLS and CDR2 YYNGEE. The junction had 5 bases not matched to a gene; V was cut back by 3 bases and J by 5 bases. As DNA, the CDR3 is TGTGCCAGCAGCGGGGGGACTAGCGGGGTTAACAATGAGCAGTTCTTC. As protein: CASSGGTSGVNNEQFF.

A few counts support this clonotype. The chain carries TRBV7-2 and TRBJ2-7; 7 bases fit TRBD1. The germline CDR1 and CDR2 sequences are SGHTA and FQGNSA. The CDR3 covers 14 residues. The V and J ends lost 3 bases and 3 bases, in that order; junction bases with no gene match: 5. Here the CDR3 DNA reads TGTGCCAGCAGCTTGTCGGGACAGAACTACGAGCAGTACTTC. As protein: CASSLSGQNYEQYF.

This clonotype was found a few times. This chain joins TRBV29-1 and TRBJ2-1; D not certain. Germline values: CDR1 SQVTM, CDR2 ANQGSEA. This CDR3 has 13 residues. Trimming took 3 bases from V and 4 from J, leaving 10 bases between them. CDR3 coding DNA: TGCAGCGTTGACGGCACGTTTTACAATGAGCAGTTCTTC. It encodes CSVDGTFYNEQFF.

The V call is TRBV9, the J call TRBJ2-1, with 9 nucleotides matching TRBD1. The CDR3 covers 16 residues. Trimming at V came to 4 bases and at J to 4 bases, leaving 9 bases not matched to a gene. CDR1 and CDR2 from the germline V gene are SGDLS and YYNGEE. In DNA, the CDR3 is TGTGCCAGCAGCTTGAGGGGACAGGGAGGGTACAATGAGCAGTTCTTC. It encodes CASSLRGQGGYNEQFF. Using reference TRBV9 and TRBJ2-1 for the parts outside the CDR3, the full variable domain is DSGVTQTPKHLITATGQRVTLRCSPRSGDLSVYWYQQSLDQGLQFLIQYYNGEERAKGNILERFSAQQFPDLHSELNLSSLELGDSALYFCASSLRGQGGYNEQFFGPGTRLTVL.

The V gene is TRBV10-3, the J gene TRBJ2-1, with D perhaps matching TRBD1 (6 bases). CDR1 and CDR2 (germline): ENHRY, SYGVKD. The CDR3 totals 15 residues. Trimming shortened V by 6 bases and J by 7 bases, and 19 bases separated the two germline ends. The CDR3 is CAIRNWTVQGNEQFF. In DNA, the CDR3 is TGTGCCATCAGGAACTGGACAGTGCAAGGAAATGAGCAGTTCTTC.

The gene calls are TRBV20-1 and TRBJ2-5; 8 nucleotides align to TRBD2. Germline loops: CDR1 DFQATT, CDR2 SNEGSKA (reference sequence). This CDR3 spans 12 amino acids. The J segment lost 4 bases and the V segment lost 5 bases, leaving 3 bases of the junction unmatched. This CDR3 reads CSAAGGRETQYF. The CDR3 DNA sequence: TGCAGTGCTGCGGGGGGCAGAGAGACCCAGTACTTC.

This clonotype appeared a single time. At one end, the junction sequence differs from germline, possibly due to a read error. The CDR3 bases are TGTGCCAGTAGTCCCCTCGCGGGCGGACCCGATGCGTTC. Translation gives CASSPLAGGPDAF. The chain couples TRBV19 to TRBJ2-4; perhaps TRBD2 as D (5 bases). Germline-derived CDR1 and CDR2 are LNHDA and SQIVND (reference sequence). This CDR3 has 13 residues.

This clonotype was seen many times. This rearrangement joins TRBV7-9 to TRBJ1-1; D gene uncertain. This CDR3 region has 14 residues. Germline values: CDR1 SEHNR, CDR2 FQNEAQ (reference sequence). The V and J ends lost 2 bases and 7 bases respectively, with 14 bases between them. CDR3 amino acids: CASSLSSGSSEAFF. The DNA for the CDR3 is TGTGCCAGCAGCTTAAGTTCGGGGTCTAGTGAAGCTTTCTTT.